A selection of T cell receptor beta chains follows, all from one sample in a study of cytomegalovirus exposure and HLA in healthy donors. Profiled with immunoSEQ multiplex PCR; TCRdb holds only in-frame clones, not every one. Among around 180,000 clones listed, 77% were seen once. The sample consisted of PBMCs. Receptor source: a woman younger than 45 in good health and CMV-seropositive. Each CDR3 is given with its conserved first and last residue. The order of the fields is clone size, J gene, D gene, V gene, CDR3 DNA, CDR3 protein. D genes are given only for firm matches. Not all rows give a size; the values are once, few, many and, for expanded clones, a class.

>once|TRBJ2-7|TRBD1|TRBV2
TGTGCCAGCAGCAGGGACAGTCCATCCGAGCAGTACTTC
CASSRDSPSEQYF
>NA|TRBJ1-1|TRBD1|TRBV28
TGTGCCAGCAGGAGGGGACAGATGAACACTGAAGCTTTCTTT
CASRRGQMNTEAFF
>NA|TRBJ2-2|TRBD1|TRBV4-1
TGCGCCAGCAGCCAAGAAGGGACAGGGGGCTTCACCGGGGAGCTGTTTTTT
CASSQEGTGGFTGELFF
>NA|TRBJ2-3|TRBD2|TRBV10-3
TGTGCCATCAGTTATTGGAGCGGGGACACAGATACGCAGTATTTT
CAISYWSGDTDTQYF
>NA|TRBJ2-1|TRBD2|TRBV5-4
TGTGCCAGCAGCTTGAACCCCGGGACTAGCGGACTCATGTACAATGAGCAGTTCTTC
CASSLNPGTSGLMYNEQFF
>NA|TRBJ2-2|TRBD2|TRBV5-6
TGTGCCAGCAGCCCCCGGGACTATATCACCGGGGAGCTGTTTTTT
CASSPRDYITGELFF
>once|TRBJ1-5|NA|TRBV28
TGTGCCAGCAGCATCACCACCATGAGTAATCAGCCCCAGCATTTT
CASSITTMSNQPQHF
>once|TRBJ2-1|TRBD2|TRBV6-4
TGTGCCAGCAGTAGTCTAGCGGGAGGGCCCTCAAATGAGCAGTTCTTC
CASSSLAGGPSNEQFF
>NA|TRBJ2-7|TRBD2|TRBV2
TGTGCCAGCAAAAGCGGGGGCCCCTCTACCGTCGAGCAGTACTTC
CASKSGGPSTVEQYF
>NA|TRBJ2-7|NA|TRBV10-3
TGTGCCATCAAGGGGGGAGGGCCGGGTGAGCAGTACTTC
CAIKGGGPGEQYF
>many|TRBJ2-7|NA|TRBV5-6
TGTGCCAGCAGTTGGGACAACACCTACGAGCAGTACTTC
CASSWDNTYEQYF
>NA|TRBJ1-6|NA|TRBV28
TGTGCCAGCAGTTTGGGAGGGCAGTCGAGCTCCTATAATTCACCCCTCCACTTT
CASSLGGQSSSYNSPLHF
>once|TRBJ1-1|TRBD1|TRBV28
TGTGCCAGCCCCGAGACAGGGGGGACGAACACTGAAGCTTTCTTT
CASPETGGTNTEAFF
>NA|TRBJ2-7|TRBD2|TRBV15
TGTGCCACCAACCCCGGGGGGGGCCTCAACTACGAGCAGTACTTC
CATNPGGGLNYEQYF
>NA|TRBJ2-1|TRBD1|TRBV28
TGTGCCAGCAGGGCGACAGGGCTCAATGAGCAGTTCTTC
CASRATGLNEQFF
>once|TRBJ2-1|TRBD2|TRBV5-1
TGCGCCAGCAGAGCCAGCGGGAGTGAGCAGTTCTTC
CASRASGSEQFF
>NA|TRBJ2-7|TRBD1|TRBV2
TGTGCCAGCACCCCCGGGACAGGATCCTACGAGCAGTACTTC
CASTPGTGSYEQYF
>NA|TRBJ2-3|NA|TRBV4-1
TGCGCCAGCACCCAGCCCATCGGAGGGGCAGATACGCAGTATTTT
CASTQPIGGADTQYF
>once|TRBJ2-5|NA|TRBV4-2
TGTGCCAGCAGCCAAAATTGGTGGGAGAGAGGGATGGAGACCCAGTACTTC
CASSQNWWERGMETQYF
>NA|TRBJ1-3|TRBD1|TRBV7-2
TGTGCCAGCAGCTCCACGGCAGACAGGGGGCGATCTGGAAACACCATATATTTT
CASSSTADRGRSGNTIYF
>NA|TRBJ2-7|TRBD1|TRBV9
TGTGCCAGCAGCGTAGGGGACAGGGGGGTCGAGCAGTACTTC
CASSVGDRGVEQYF
>NA|TRBJ1-1|TRBD1|TRBV7-9
TGTGCCAGCAGCGGGACAGGGCCCCTGAACACTGAAGCTTTCTTT
CASSGTGPLNTEAFF